The 2 T cell receptor beta chains listed next were all sequenced from one sample in a study of shared clonotypes between healthy human individuals. Sequencing was performed with immunoSEQ multiplex PCR; in TCRdb, only in-frame clones are kept and a portion is missing. The sample lists 2,100,000 or so clones, approximately 96% occurring once. The specimen was naive CD4+ T cells sorted from blood. Subset specified: CD45RA+ positively selected. The receptors stem from a man between 18 and 35 years old in good health.

This chain links TRBV6-1 with TRBJ2-7; D perhaps matches TRBD1 (6 bases). The CDR3 consists of 14 residues. Germline loops: CDR1 MNHNS, CDR2 SASEGT. The V end lost 6 bases, the J end lost 4 bases, and 16 bases lay between the germline ends. CDR3 nucleotides: TGTGCCAGCAGCGCACAGGGAAAGGGGTACGAGCAGTACTTC. Translating it yields CASSAQGKGYEQYF.

The chain has TRBV4-1 and TRBJ2-1; the D gene is possibly TRBD2 (7 bases). The germline V and J ends were trimmed by 1 base and 5 bases, with 18 bases remaining between them. The CDR3 contains 17 residues. In germline, CDR1 is MGHRA, CDR2 YSYEKL. In nucleotides, the CDR3 is TGCGCCAGCAGCCAAGTTATCGGACTAGGGGGGAACAATGAGCAGTTCTTC. It encodes CASSQVIGLGGNNEQFF.